This T cell receptor beta chain came from a study of blood T cell repertoires in COVID-19. A few counts support this clone. CDR1 and CDR2 from the germline V gene are MDHEN and SYDVKM. The CDR3 consists of 15 residues. V was shortened by 5 bases and J by 7 bases, with 15 bases between the two germline ends. Libraries were prepared by immunoSEQ multiplex PCR; TCRdb keeps only in-frame clonotypes and omits some of them. Of 70,000 or so clones listed, under 85% are singletons. Sequencing was carried out using peripheral blood. The sequence was obtained from a man between 60 and 70 years old with COVID-19, enrolled during active disease. This rearrangement joins TRBV28 to TRBJ1-6; no firm D call. The CDR3 DNA reads as TGTGCCAGCAGTCCATCTCGAAGGGAGAATTCACCCCTCCACTTT. It translates to CASSPSRRENSPLHF.